What follows are 27 T cell receptor beta chains derived from one specimen sequenced in a study of metastatic and nonmetastatic thyroid tumors. Ahead of thyroid surgery, no patient had received treatment of any kind. MiXCR re-clonotyped the PCR reads for TCRdb. Of about 43,000 clones in the sample, about 3.3% were seen once. The sequenced material came from blood. The receptors originated from a female donor with papillary thyroid cancer or a benign thyroid nodule (not recorded which). Some clones in this sample may be carry-over from other donors' samples.

In its sample, this clone was seen many times. V is TRBV4-1 and J is TRBJ2-1; 10 positions agree with TRBD2. Per germline, CDR1 MGHRA and CDR2 YSYEKL. The CDR3 spans 18 residues. The ends lost 1 base at V and 6 bases at J; junction bases unmatched: 12. DNA of the CDR3: TGCGCCAGCAGCCAAGTGGGACTAGCGCGGAAGATCGGCAATGAGCAGTTCTTC. Amino acids: CASSQVGLARKIGNEQFF.

This clone was seen a handful of times. The genes are TRBV19 and TRBJ2-5; 9 bases agree with TRBD2. Germline loops: CDR1 LNHDA, CDR2 SQIVND (reference sequence). The CDR3 runs 17 residues. The junction had 13 bases not matched to a gene; V was cut back by 3 bases and J by 5 bases. CDR3 DNA sequence: TGTGCCAGTAGTATCCCTTTTAGCGGGAGTGTAGTGGAGACCCAGTACTTC. Translating it yields CASSIPFSGSVVETQYF.

Comment on this clone: Other DNA sequences in the sample encode the same CDR3. V usage is TRBV12-3 or TRBV12-4 and J usage is TRBJ2-5; 7 bases are shared with TRBD2. This CDR3 has 13 residues. J gave up 5 bases and V 6 bases, and 6 bases lay outside the gene matches. DNA for the CDR3: TGTGCCAGCAGCCTCAGCGGGACGGAGACCCAGTACTTC. Translation gives CASSLSGTETQYF.

This rearrangement joins TRBV20-1 to TRBJ2-1, with D possibly TRBD2 on 5 matching bases. Trimming cost V 5 bases and J 2 bases, with 13 bases left between them. This CDR3 contains 14 residues. From germline, CDR1 is DFQATT and CDR2 SNEGSKA (reference sequence). This CDR3 is CSAAIRAAYNEQFF. The CDR3 nucleotides are TGCAGTGCTGCGATACGAGCGGCCTACAATGAGCAGTTCTTC.

This clone has only a few counts. The V gene is TRBV27, the J gene TRBJ2-1; 7 nucleotides line up with TRBD2. The ends lost 0 bases at V and 0 bases at J; junction bases unmatched: 5. Germline V gene sequence: CDR1 MNHEY, CDR2 SMNVEV (reference sequence). This CDR3 spans 17 amino acids. The CDR3 DNA sequence: TGTGCCAGCAGTTTATCGTTTGGGACTACCTCCTACAATGAGCAGTTCTTC. Encoded protein: CASSLSFGTTSYNEQFF.

This clone turned up a few times. The V call is TRBV14, the J call TRBJ1-2; D call uncertain. The germline CDR1 and CDR2 sequences are SGHDN and FVKESK. Between the trimmed V and J ends, which lost 9 bases and 11 bases, there was a span of 19 bases. The CDR3 is 12 amino acids. CDR3 coding DNA: TGTGCCAGAAGCAAAGGAGTAGGGAGGTACACCTTC. Protein: CARSKGVGRYTF.

This chain connects TRBV6-1 to TRBJ1-1; 7 bases match TRBD1. Germline V gene lookup returns CDR1 MNHNS and CDR2 SASEGT. CDR3 size: 11 residues. Unmatched junction bases numbered 9, after V lost 8 bases and J lost 12 bases. In DNA form, the CDR3 reads TGTGCCAGCCGACAGGGTGCAGGGTCTTTCTTT. The encoded protein is CASRQGAGSFF.

This clone was picked up many times. The chain has TRBV9 and TRBJ1-1, with D perhaps TRBD1 (5 bases). Per germline, CDR1 SGDLS and CDR2 YYNGEE. V lost 4 bases and J 4 bases, leaving 14 bases between the germline ends. This CDR3 spans 14 amino acids. CDR3: CASSPPDRITEAFF. In DNA form, the CDR3 reads TGTGCCAGCAGCCCTCCCGACAGAATCACTGAAGCTTTCTTT.

This chain joins TRBV5-1 and TRBJ2-7, with D possibly TRBD1 on 8 matching bases. V lost 4 bases and J lost 5, with 16 bases in between. This CDR3 has 14 residues. The germline V gene has CDR1 SGHRS and CDR2 YFSETQ. The CDR3 sequence is CASSPGQGGDEQYF. The CDR3 nucleotides read TGCGCCAGCAGCCCCGGACAGGGAGGGGACGAGCAGTACTTC.

This clone was detected ten times or more. The gene calls are TRBV2 and TRBJ1-2; D possibly corresponds to TRBD1 (5 bases). Germline lookup yields CDR1 SNHLY and CDR2 FYNNEI. The length of the CDR3 is 13 residues. V shed 6 bases and J shed 5 bases, with 13 bases lying between them. CDR3 protein: CASSEDIVYGYTF. CDR3 nucleotide sequence: TGTGCCAGCAGCGAGGACATCGTTTATGGCTACACCTTC.

The V gene is TRBV6-1, the J gene TRBJ1-6; D is ambiguous. V was clipped by 6 bases and J by 2 bases, with 14 bases between them. The CDR3 extends over 16 amino acids. Germline loops: CDR1 MNHNS, CDR2 SASEGT. CDR3 sequence: CASRTDGFAYNSPLHF. CDR3 coding DNA: TGTGCCAGCAGAACGGACGGTTTCGCCTATAATTCACCCCTCCACTTT.

The gene calls are TRBV6-2 or TRBV6-3 and TRBJ2-1; unclear D gene. The CDR3 length is 17 residues. The germline V and J ends were trimmed by 0 bases and 5 bases, with 17 bases remaining between them. CDR1 MNHEY and CDR2 SVGEGT come from the germline V gene. The CDR3 spells CASSYSLNSGWHNEQFF. The CDR3 DNA reads as TGTGCCAGCAGTTACTCGCTCAACTCAGGTTGGCACAATGAGCAGTTCTTC.

V gene TRBV2 combines with J gene TRBJ2-7; no reliable D call. V lost 2 bases and J lost 2, with 13 bases in between. CDR1 is SNHLY, CDR2 FYNNEI, per germline. The CDR3 sequence is 15 residues long. The CDR3 nucleotides are TGTGCCAGCAGTGAAAGGCGGCCTGCGGCCTACGAGCAGTACTTC. Translation: CASSERRPAAYEQYF. Full variable domain (remainder filled in from reference TRBV2 and TRBJ2-7): EPEVTQTPSHQVTQMGQEVILRCVPISNHLYFYWYRQILGQKVEFLVSFYNNEISEKSEIFDDQFSVERPDGSNFTLKIRSTKLEDSAMYFCASSERRPAAYEQYFGPGTRLTVT.

The table lists this clone with many counts. V is TRBV2 and J is TRBJ2-1; no definite D call. The germline CDR1 and CDR2 sequences are SNHLY and FYNNEI. Trimming took 4 bases from V and 8 from J, leaving 12 bases between them. The CDR3 contains 13 residues. The CDR3 DNA reads TGTGCCAGCAGTGCCGGGCCTCCGGATGAGCAGTTCTTC. Translation: CASSAGPPDEQFF.

Ten or more counts support this clone. The genes are TRBV7-6 and TRBJ2-5; a weak D match, TRBD1 (5 bases). Deletions cut 2 bases from V and 3 bases from J, with 16 bases between. This CDR3 spans 16 amino acids. Germline V CDR1 and CDR2: SGHVS, FNYEAQ. The CDR3 DNA reads as TGTGCCAGCAGCTTAAAGGCGTGGGGCAGGGAAGAGACCCAGTACTTC. As protein: CASSLKAWGREETQYF.

This clone was recorded at least ten times. In DNA form, the CDR3 reads TGTGCCAGCAGCGCACCTAGCGGGAGTTACAATGAGCAGTTCTTC. This encodes CASSAPSGSYNEQFF. J is TRBJ2-1 and V is TRBV6-1, with TRBD2 matching 10 bases. The germline CDR1 and CDR2 sequences are MNHNS and SASEGT. The CDR3 is made up of 15 amino acids. J was trimmed by 4 bases and V by 6 bases; bases with no gene match: 6.

This clone has only a few counts. The chain couples TRBV30 to TRBJ1-2; tentatively, D is TRBD1 (5 bases). CDR1 is GTSNPN and CDR2 is SVGIG in the germline V gene (reference sequence). This CDR3 comprises 13 residues. Trimming left V 2 bases short and J 4 bases short, with 11 bases between. CDR3 DNA sequence: TGTGCCTGGAGTCGAGGGGCTAGCTATGGCTACACCTTC. Residues: CAWSRGASYGYTF.

This clone came up a few times. This chain joins TRBV6-2 or TRBV6-3 and TRBJ2-1; no definite D call. The CDR3 runs to 13 residues. V was clipped by 6 bases and J by 5 bases, with 11 bases between them. Germline V gives CDR1 MNHEY, CDR2 SVGEGT. In nucleotides, the CDR3 is TGTGCCAGCAGACATGGACGTCACAATGAGCAGTTCTTC. Amino acid sequence: CASRHGRHNEQFF.

In its sample, this clone was seen a few times. The chain couples TRBV12-3 or TRBV12-4 to TRBJ2-1, with D perhaps assigned TRBD1 or TRBD2 (5 bases each). V was cut by 3 bases and J by 5 bases, with 8 bases left in between. CDR3 length: 13 amino acids. CDR3 bases: TGTGCCAGCAGTTTTGGGGGAAACAATGAGCAGTTCTTC. Translated: CASSFGGNNEQFF.

J is TRBJ2-2 and V is TRBV11-3; D gene uncertain. Germline V gene lookup returns CDR1 SGHNT and CDR2 YENEEA. The V gene lost 8 bases and the J gene lost 5 bases, with 12 bases spanning the gap. This CDR3 region has 13 residues. The CDR3: CASGLSETGELFF. In nucleotides, the CDR3 is TGTGCCAGCGGATTGTCGGAAACCGGGGAGCTGTTTTTT. Full variable domain (rest looked up from reference TRBV11-3 and TRBJ2-2): EAGVVQSPRYKIIEKKQPVAFWCNPISGHNTLYWYLQNLGQGPELLIRYENEEAVDDSQLPKDRFSAERLKGVDSTLKIQPAELGDSAVYLCASGLSETGELFFGEGSRLTVL.

This clone was seen many times. The chain joins TRBV20-1 to TRBJ1-4; 7 bases line up with TRBD1. Germline CDR1 is DFQATT and CDR2 is SNEGSKA (reference sequence). The CDR3 is 15 residues long. J lost 6 bases, V lost 6 bases, and 13 bases had no gene match. This chain's CDR3 is CSARVSGRGDEKLFF. The CDR3 DNA sequence: TGCAGTGCCAGGGTTTCCGGCAGGGGGGATGAAAAACTGTTTTTT.

This chain connects TRBV6-1 to TRBJ2-7; TRBD2 is a possible D gene (7 bases). V was cut by 7 bases and J by 4 bases, with 14 bases left in between. Germline values: CDR1 MNHNS, CDR2 SASEGT. This CDR3 has 13 residues. This CDR3 reads CASIRGGGYEQYF. The CDR3 DNA sequence: TGTGCCAGCATTCGAGGGGGGGGGTACGAGCAGTACTTC.

The chain combines TRBV7-3 with TRBJ2-1, with TRBD2 identical over 10 bases. Per the germline V gene, CDR1 is SGHTA and CDR2 is FQGTGA. V lost 4 bases, J lost 7 bases, and 10 bases stayed unmatched. The CDR3 length is 16 residues. The CDR3 DNA sequence: TGTGCCAGCAGCTCCCCAGGAGCGGGGGGGCTGAATGAGCAGTTCTTC. Protein product: CASSSPGAGGLNEQFF.

This clone was seen at least ten times. V usage is TRBV27 and J usage is TRBJ1-1, with D maybe TRBD1 (6 bases). Germline values: CDR1 MNHEY, CDR2 SMNVEV (reference sequence). This CDR3 has 15 residues. V lost 0 bases to trimming and J lost 1 base, with 9 bases between them. The CDR3 protein is CASSLSGTSNTEAFF. For the CDR3, the DNA is TGTGCCAGCAGTTTATCAGGGACATCGAACACTGAAGCTTTCTTT.

V and J are TRBV7-3 and TRBJ2-2; 8 nucleotides line up with TRBD2. The junction had 7 bases not matched to a gene; V was cut back by 1 base and J by 3 bases. This CDR3 comprises 17 residues. Germline V lookup: CDR1 SGHTA, CDR2 FQGTGA. The CDR3 loop is CASSLRSGRAYTGELFF. The CDR3 bases are TGTGCCAGCAGCTTAAGGAGCGGGAGAGCGTACACCGGGGAGCTGTTTTTT. Based on the CDR3 plus reference TRBV7-3 and TRBJ2-2, the full variable domain is GAGVSQTPSNKVTEKGKYVELRCDPISGHTALYWYRQSLGQGPEFLIYFQGTGAADDSGLPNDRFFAVRPEGSVSTLKIQRTERGDSAVYLCASSLRSGRAYTGELFFGEGSRLTVL.

This clone has a count of ten or more. The chain has TRBV20-1 and TRBJ2-2; a weak D match, TRBD1 (6 bases). From germline, CDR1 is DFQATT and CDR2 SNEGSKA (reference sequence). CDR3 length equals 15 residues. Trimming stripped 1 base from V and 8 bases from J, with 17 bases between. The CDR3 region has the DNA TGCAGTGCTAGAGTGTTCCTAACTCAGGGGGGGGAGCTGTTTTTT. This sequence encodes CSARVFLTQGGELFF.

At least ten counts were recorded for this clone. The chain joins TRBV9 to TRBJ1-2; D is unresolved. V lost 4 bases, J lost 3 bases, and 10 bases lay in between. The germline gives CDR1 SGDLS, CDR2 YYNGEE. This CDR3 spans 13 amino acids. DNA of the CDR3: TGTGCCAGCAGCTCGCAGAGGCACTATGGCTACACCTTC. It codes for CASSSQRHYGYTF.